Included here is one TCR beta chain sequence, with context. Its cognate antigen is unknown. Sequencing used immunoSEQ multiplex PCR; TCRdb keeps in-frame clones, though not all of them. The table records around 170,000 clones, approximately 91% of them present only once. The sample belongs to a study of T cell responses to AZD1222 COVID-19 vaccine. Findings of the study overall: When two AZD1222 doses had been given, Spike-specific TCR breadth and depth rose.

This CDR3 region has 14 residues. Trimming removed 4 bases at V and 2 bases at J, with 10 bases between. Germline CDR1 and CDR2: LGHDT and YNNKEL (reference sequence). Sequencing was performed on peripheral blood, taken on day 0 of AZD1222 vaccination. V is TRBV3-1 (or the pseudogene TRBV3-2) and J is TRBJ2-3; D may be TRBD2 (5 bases). The origin of this receptor is an adult in good health. This chain's CDR3 is CASSPGLLTDTQYF. In DNA form, the CDR3 reads TGTGCCAGCAGCCCCGGACTGCTCACAGATACGCAGTATTTT.